The 25 T cell receptor beta chains below come from one sample, sequenced in a study of siplizumab effects on memory and regulatory T cells. The table came from immunoSEQ multiplex PCR; TCRdb's copy has only in-frame clones and leaves some out. The sample yields tens of thousands of clones, approximately 97% seen once. The sample was naive CD8+ T cells sorted from blood. These receptors all come from a human donor in good health.

The chain joins TRBV6-5 to TRBJ1-1; TRBD1 matches 7 bases. Germline V gene data show CDR1 as MNHEY and CDR2 as SVGAGI. CDR3 size: 15 residues. Germline trimming cut 4 bases from V and 11 bases from J; bases unmatched to any gene: 16. In DNA, the CDR3 is TGTGCCAGCAGTTCACTCGGGACAGACCTTGTCTCGGCTTTCTTT. Its translation: CASSSLGTDLVSAFF.

The chain has TRBV7-9 and TRBJ2-7; D ambiguous. The CDR3 sequence is 12 residues long. Between the trimmed V and J ends, which lost 0 bases and 6 bases, there was a span of 6 bases. The germline gives CDR1 SEHNR, CDR2 FQNEAQ (reference sequence). The CDR3 region has the DNA TGTGCCAGCAGCTTAGCAGCAGCCGAGCAGTACTTC. Encoded protein: CASSLAAAEQYF.

The chain is built from TRBV9 and TRBJ2-1; TRBD2 aligns across 8 bases. There are 16 residues in the CDR3. Trimming cost V 3 bases and J 4 bases; bases outside gene matches: 9. Germline V gene data show CDR1 as SGDLS and CDR2 as YYNGEE. The DNA of the CDR3 is TGTGCCAGCAGCGAGGCCGGGACTAGACTATACAATGAGCAGTTCTTC. Its translation: CASSEAGTRLYNEQFF.

The chain uses TRBV27 and TRBJ2-2; D not certain. The CDR3 sequence is 13 residues long. The V end lost 2 bases, the J end lost 4 bases, and 5 bases lay between the germline ends. Germline CDR1 is MNHEY and CDR2 is SMNVEV (reference sequence). The CDR3: CASSLGPTGELFF. For the CDR3, the DNA is TGTGCCAGCAGTTTAGGGCCCACCGGGGAGCTGTTTTTT.

This rearrangement joins TRBV5-1 to TRBJ1-2; 8 bases fit TRBD1. CDR1 is SGHRS, CDR2 YFSETQ, per germline. J was trimmed by 2 bases and V by 3 bases; bases with no gene match: 12. The length of the CDR3 is 17 residues. As DNA, the CDR3 is TGCGCCAGCAGCTCCAGCGCGGACAGGGCCCTCAACTATGGCTACACCTTC. It yields the protein CASSSSADRALNYGYTF.

The J gene is TRBJ2-7, the V gene TRBV6-1; 9 positions agree with TRBD1. CDR1 and CDR2 from the germline V gene are MNHNS and SASEGT. The CDR3 runs to 15 residues. The V segment lost 3 bases and the J segment 3 bases; nucleotides outside the gene matches: 6. CDR3 protein: CASSDHGTGYYEQYF. CDR3 in DNA: TGTGCCAGCAGTGACCACGGGACAGGGTACTACGAGCAGTACTTC.

This rearrangement joins TRBV7-9 to TRBJ2-7, with D perhaps TRBD2 (6 bases). The CDR3 contains 12 residues. Trimming left V 6 bases short and J 3 bases short, with 9 bases between. Germline values: CDR1 SEHNR, CDR2 FQNEAQ (reference sequence). CDR3 amino acids: CASRGGGYEQYF. For the CDR3, the DNA is TGTGCCAGCAGGGGGGGAGGCTACGAGCAGTACTTC.

The rearrangement uses TRBV6-6 and TRBJ1-2; 8 bases align to TRBD1. V shed 6 bases and J 6 bases; nucleotides not matched to a gene: 6. CDR1 is MNHNY, CDR2 SVGAGI, per germline (reference sequence). The CDR3 has 13 amino acids. The CDR3 DNA reads as TGTGCCAGCAGGGAAACAGGGGGGAATGGCTACACCTTC. It yields the protein CASRETGGNGYTF.

This clone was seen once. The chain uses TRBV9 and TRBJ2-2; D is perhaps TRBD2 (6 bases). Germline CDR1 reads SGDLS; CDR2 reads YYNGEE. V was clipped by 3 bases and J by 6 bases, with 9 bases between them. The CDR3 runs 13 residues. The chain's CDR3 is CASSAGGSGELFF. Written as DNA, the CDR3 is TGTGCCAGCAGCGCTGGGGGGTCCGGGGAGCTGTTTTTT. The entire variable domain, with the rest obtained from reference TRBV9 and TRBJ2-2, is as follows: DSGVTQTPKHLITATGQRVTLRCSPRSGDLSVYWYQQSLDQGLQFLIQYYNGEERAKGNILERFSAQQFPDLHSELNLSSLELGDSALYFCASSAGGSGELFFGEGSRLTVL.

This chain uses TRBV2 with TRBJ1-4; D is unclear. CDR1 and CDR2 (germline): SNHLY, FYNNEI. The V and J ends lost 3 bases and 6 bases respectively, with 5 bases between them. The CDR3 runs to 12 residues. CDR3: CASSDADEKLFF. In DNA form, the CDR3 reads TGTGCCAGCAGTGACGCAGATGAAAAACTGTTTTTT.

The CDR3 DNA reads TGTGCCAGCCGCCAGGTCGGGGGGAGGGCAGATACGCAGTATTTT. It specifies CASRQVGGRADTQYF. This chain joins TRBV6-5 and TRBJ2-3; 7 nucleotides agree with TRBD2. The CDR3 runs to 15 residues. CDR1 and CDR2 (germline): MNHEY, SVGAGI. Unmatched junction bases numbered 12, after V lost 8 bases and J lost 4 bases.

This sequence joins TRBV30 and TRBJ2-3; the D call may be TRBD1 or TRBD2 (5 bases each). Trimming left V 1 base short and J 3 bases short, with 8 bases between. This CDR3 contains 13 residues. Germline V gene data show CDR1 as GTSNPN and CDR2 as SVGIG (reference sequence). The CDR3 sequence is CAWSEGSTDTQYF. For the CDR3, the DNA is TGTGCCTGGAGTGAGGGGAGTACAGATACGCAGTATTTT.

This chain links TRBV30 with TRBJ2-6; 7 bases agree with TRBD2. The CDR3 runs 15 residues. Losses at the gene ends were 0 bases for V and 4 bases for J; bases not matched to a gene: 3. CDR1 is GTSNPN and CDR2 is SVGIG in the germline V gene (reference sequence). The CDR3 loop is CAWSVRGVGANVLTF. The CDR3 DNA reads TGTGCCTGGAGTGTACGGGGGGTCGGGGCCAACGTCCTGACTTTC. Together with reference TRBV30 and TRBJ2-6, the CDR3 gives the full variable domain: SQTIHQWPATLVQPVGSPLSLECTVEGTSNPNLYWYRQAAGRGLQLLFYSVGIGQISSEVPQNLSASRPQDRQFILSSKKLLLSDSGFYLCAWSVRGVGANVLTFGAGSRLTVL.

CDR3 DNA sequence: TGCGCCAGCAGCCCCGGGCAGGGACCCCCCTCCTACGAGCAGTACTTC. Translating gives CASSPGQGPPSYEQYF. This chain joins TRBV4-1 and TRBJ2-7, with D perhaps assigned TRBD1 or TRBD2 (5 bases each). Trimming shortened V by 4 bases and J by 0 bases, and 16 bases separated the two germline ends. Looked up from germline, CDR1 is MGHRA and CDR2 is YSYEKL. The CDR3 loop spans 16 amino acids.

This chain links TRBV4-1 with TRBJ1-2; D not certain. Germline V gene data show CDR1 as MGHRA and CDR2 as YSYEKL. The CDR3 loop spans 15 amino acids. V gave up 3 bases and J gave up 2 bases, with 13 bases separating them. CDR3 DNA: TGCGCCAGCAGCCACCTCTCCGAGGTCAACTATGGCTACACCTTC. This sequence encodes CASSHLSEVNYGYTF.

The CDR3 DNA follows: TGTGCCAGCAGCTCCCTAGCGGGAGGAACCTACGAGCAGTACTTC. As protein: CASSSLAGGTYEQYF. The V call is TRBV7-8, the J call TRBJ2-7; 11 nucleotides agree with TRBD2. The V gene's germline CDR1 is SGHVS and CDR2 FQNEAQ. The CDR3 has 15 residues. J lost 2 bases, V lost 4 bases, and 4 bases had no gene match.

This sequence joins TRBV6-1 and TRBJ1-3; D uncertain. There are 14 residues in the CDR3. The ends were cut back, 3 bases at V and 4 bases at J, with 10 bases in the middle. Germline-derived CDR1 and CDR2 are MNHNS and SASEGT. CDR3 nucleotides: TGTGCCAGCAGTGATTCAGTCTTCGGAAACACCATATATTTT. This codes for CASSDSVFGNTIYF.

The chain is built from TRBV9 and TRBJ1-4; TRBD1 agrees at 10 bases. CDR1 and CDR2 (germline): SGDLS, YYNGEE. This CDR3 is built from 15 residues. Unmatched junction bases numbered 2, after V lost 0 bases and J lost 6 bases. CDR3 sequence: CASSVEGTGDEKLFF. The CDR3 DNA follows: TGTGCCAGCAGCGTAGAGGGGACAGGGGATGAAAAACTGTTTTTT.

The chain couples TRBV4-1 to TRBJ2-6; TRBD2 might be the D (6 bases). The CDR3 has 16 amino acids. V dropped 0 bases and J dropped 2 bases, with 8 bases sitting between them. In germline, CDR1 is MGHRA, CDR2 YSYEKL. CDR3 in amino acids: CASSQDPGAGANVLTF. DNA of the CDR3: TGCGCCAGCAGCCAAGATCCGGGGGCTGGGGCCAACGTCCTGACTTTC.

The V call is TRBV5-1, the J call TRBJ2-2, with TRBD2 matching 10 bases. Germline values: CDR1 SGHRS, CDR2 YFSETQ. CDR3 length: 16 residues. V shed 4 bases, J shed 5 bases, and the junction held 8 bases outside the gene matches. The CDR3 sequence: CASSDQAGGPTGELFF. The CDR3, as DNA: TGCGCCAGCAGCGACCAAGCGGGAGGGCCAACCGGGGAGCTGTTTTTT. The variable domain in full, with the rest retrieved from reference TRBV5-1 and TRBJ2-2, is KAGVTQTPRYLIKTRGQQVTLSCSPISGHRSVSWYQQTPGQGLQFLFEYFSETQRNKGNFPGRFSGRQFSNSRSEMNVSTLELGDSALYLCASSDQAGGPTGELFFGEGSRLTVL.

The chain employs TRBV5-1 and TRBJ2-2, with unresolved D. Germline CDR1 SGHRS, CDR2 YFSETQ. V lost 1 base and J lost 1, with 8 bases in between. The CDR3 is 15 amino acids. CDR3 in DNA: TGCGCCAGCAGCTTGTGGATAGGGAACACCGGGGAGCTGTTTTTT. Its translation: CASSLWIGNTGELFF.

CDR3 residues: CASSSGTSGYNEQFF. The CDR3 DNA reads as TGTGCCAGCAGTTCCGGGACTAGCGGGTACAATGAGCAGTTCTTC. The rearrangement links TRBV7-9 to TRBJ2-1; 12 bases align to TRBD2. The junction had 4 bases not matched to a gene; V was cut back by 6 bases and J by 4 bases. Germline V gene data show CDR1 as SEHNR and CDR2 as FQNEAQ (reference sequence). The CDR3 is made up of 15 amino acids.

This sequence joins TRBV29-1 and TRBJ1-2, with D possibly being TRBD1 (6 bases). V gave up 5 bases and J gave up 5 bases, with 18 bases separating them. Germline V CDR1 and CDR2: SQVTM, ANQGSEA. The CDR3 length is 14 residues. The CDR3 DNA reads TGCAGCGTTACCGGCGGGGGGCACTTTTATGGCTACACCTTC. Protein sequence: CSVTGGGHFYGYTF.

The chain is built from TRBV10-3 and TRBJ2-1, with TRBD2 matching over 13 bases. CDR1 ENHRY and CDR2 SYGVKD come from the germline V gene. The CDR3 length is 16 residues. Germline trimming cut 2 bases from V and 5 bases from J; bases unmatched to any gene: 3. This CDR3 is CAISEAGTSGNNEQFF. CDR3 coding DNA: TGTGCCATCAGTGAGGCCGGGACTAGCGGGAACAATGAGCAGTTCTTC.

Worth noting for this clone: A read error may produce the germline difference seen at one junction end. The chain links TRBV7-7 to TRBJ2-3; TRBD1 agrees at 9 bases. Per the germline V gene, CDR1 is SSHAT and CDR2 is FNYEAQ (reference sequence). The CDR3 extends over 15 amino acids. The CDR3 loop reads CASSLGQGSTDTQYF. The CDR3 nucleotides read TGTGCTAGCAGCTTAGGACAGGGGAGCACAGATACGCAGTATTTT.